A selection of T cell receptor beta chains follows, all from one sample in a study of T cells in Graves' hyperthyroidism and ophthalmopathy. TCRdb used MiXCR to reprocess the multiplex PCR reads, holding one entry per CDR3 protein. The data hold a few hundred thousand distinct CDR3 sequences, with over 15% observed a single time. Sequencing was performed on blood. The receptors were gathered from a woman aged 60-75 years with Graves' ophthalmopathy. The CDR3 runs from the conserved cysteine through the conserved F or W. Fields, in order: CDR3 DNA, CDR3 protein, J gene, V gene, clone size, D gene. A D gene is named only where the DNA matches it firmly. Clone size is stated in some rows and not others, as once, few, many or a class when expanded.

CDR3 DNA: TGCGCCAGCAGCATCGACAGGGTAGGGGTCATGAACACTGAAGCTTTCTTT
CDR3 protein: CASSIDRVGVMNTEAFF
J gene: TRBJ1-1
V gene: TRBV5-1
clone size: many
D gene: TRBD1

CDR3 DNA: TGTGCCAGCAGTTACCCTGTTAACGTTGAGCAGTTCTTC
CDR3 protein: CASSYPVNVEQFF
J gene: TRBJ2-1
V gene: TRBV6-2/TRBV6-3
clone size: -
D gene: -

CDR3 DNA: TGTGCCAGCAGGAAAACAGGGGTCTGGTATGGCTACACCTTC
CDR3 protein: CASRKTGVWYGYTF
J gene: TRBJ1-2
V gene: TRBV6-1
clone size: -
D gene: TRBD1

CDR3 DNA: TGTGCCAGCAATAAAGGGCAGGGGAAGGAGACCCAGTACTTC
CDR3 protein: CASNKGQGKETQYF
J gene: TRBJ2-5
V gene: TRBV2
clone size: -
D gene: -

CDR3 DNA: TGTGCCAGCAGTAACAGGGAAGGCTACACCTTC
CDR3 protein: CASSNREGYTF
J gene: TRBJ1-2
V gene: TRBV6-1
clone size: many
D gene: -

CDR3 DNA: TGTGCCATCAGTGAGGGGGGCTATGGCTACACCTTC
CDR3 protein: CAISEGGYGYTF
J gene: TRBJ1-2
V gene: TRBV10-3
clone size: -
D gene: -

CDR3 DNA: TGTGCCAGCACATGGCAGGGAGACTACGAGCAGTACTTC
CDR3 protein: CASTWQGDYEQYF
J gene: TRBJ2-7
V gene: TRBV6-1
clone size: many
D gene: -

CDR3 DNA: TGTGCCAGCAGTTTTGCGACTAGCGGGAGATTTGGGTACAATGAGCAGTTCTTC
CDR3 protein: CASSFATSGRFGYNEQFF
J gene: TRBJ2-1
V gene: TRBV28
clone size: many
D gene: TRBD2

CDR3 DNA: TGCAGCGTGACCAGGGCGGGGGCCAGCACAGATACGCAGTATTTT
CDR3 protein: CSVTRAGASTDTQYF
J gene: TRBJ2-3
V gene: TRBV29-1
clone size: -
D gene: -

CDR3 DNA: TGCAGTGCTAGTTCCCCCCGTGGCATTCAGTACTTC
CDR3 protein: CSASSPRGIQYF
J gene: TRBJ2-4
V gene: TRBV20-1
clone size: -
D gene: -

CDR3 DNA: TGCGCCAGCAGTCATACTCCCAGCCCCCTTGGCACAGATACGCAGTATTTT
CDR3 protein: CASSHTPSPLGTDTQYF
J gene: TRBJ2-3
V gene: TRBV5-1
clone size: many
D gene: -

CDR3 DNA: TGTGCCAGCAGTTACTCGTGGACAAAAGAGACCCAGTACTTC
CDR3 protein: CASSYSWTKETQYF
J gene: TRBJ2-5
V gene: TRBV6-5
clone size: many
D gene: -

CDR3 DNA: TGTGCCAGCAGCACCGGGGACAGCTACGAGCAGTACTTC
CDR3 protein: CASSTGDSYEQYF
J gene: TRBJ2-7
V gene: TRBV7-9
clone size: many
D gene: TRBD1

CDR3 DNA: TGTGCCAGCAGCTTAGACGGGACAGGTTTCTACAAGCAGTACTTC
CDR3 protein: CASSLDGTGFYKQYF
J gene: TRBJ2-7
V gene: TRBV11-2
clone size: -
D gene: TRBD1

CDR3 DNA: TGTGCCAGCAGCCCCCGGGACTACCAAGGTAATGAGCAGTTCTTC
CDR3 protein: CASSPRDYQGNEQFF
J gene: TRBJ2-1
V gene: TRBV3-1
clone size: many
D gene: TRBD2

CDR3 DNA: TGTGCCAGCAGGCCACAGGGTCAGGGCACTGAAGCTTTCTTT
CDR3 protein: CASRPQGQGTEAFF
J gene: TRBJ1-1
V gene: TRBV27
clone size: many
D gene: -

CDR3 DNA: TGTGCCAGCAGTGAGAGACAGGGAAGCGGCTACACCTTC
CDR3 protein: CASSERQGSGYTF
J gene: TRBJ1-2
V gene: TRBV6-4
clone size: few
D gene: TRBD1

CDR3 DNA: TGTGCCAGCAGTTACGGCGATCGGGTAGGCTTTGGGCAGTACTTC
CDR3 protein: CASSYGDRVGFGQYF
J gene: TRBJ2-7
V gene: TRBV6-2/TRBV6-3
clone size: few
D gene: -